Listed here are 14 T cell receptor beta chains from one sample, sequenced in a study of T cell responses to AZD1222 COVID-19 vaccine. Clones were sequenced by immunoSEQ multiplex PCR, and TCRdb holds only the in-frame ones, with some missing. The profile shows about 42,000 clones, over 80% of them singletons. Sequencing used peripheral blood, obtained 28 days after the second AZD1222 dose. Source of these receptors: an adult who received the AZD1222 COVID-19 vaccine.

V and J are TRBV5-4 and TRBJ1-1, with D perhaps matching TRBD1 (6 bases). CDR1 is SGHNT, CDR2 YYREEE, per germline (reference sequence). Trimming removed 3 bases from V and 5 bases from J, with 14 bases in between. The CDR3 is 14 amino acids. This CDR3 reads CASSSPTGLTEAFF. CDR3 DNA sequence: TGTGCCAGCAGCTCCCCAACAGGGCTTACTGAAGCTTTCTTT.

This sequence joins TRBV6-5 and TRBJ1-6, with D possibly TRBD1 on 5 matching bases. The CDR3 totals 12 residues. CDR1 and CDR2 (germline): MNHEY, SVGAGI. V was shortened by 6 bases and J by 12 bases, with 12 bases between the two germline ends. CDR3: CASSRAGGPLHF. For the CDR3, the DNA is TGTGCCAGCAGCCGGGCCGGGGGACCCCTCCACTTT.

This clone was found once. Here the CDR3 DNA reads TGTGCCAGCAGGCGCTCATCCCCACAGGCGGCTGAAGCTTTCTTT. As protein: CASRRSSPQAAEAFF. This chain connects TRBV25-1 to TRBJ1-1; D perhaps matches TRBD1 (5 bases). The germline V gene has CDR1 MGHDK and CDR2 SYGVNS. The CDR3 extends over 15 amino acids. V lost 6 bases to trimming and J lost 6 bases, with 20 bases between them. Full variable domain (outside the CDR3, taken from reference TRBV25-1 and TRBJ1-1): EADIYQTPRYLVIGTGKKITLECSQTMGHDKMYWYQQDPGMELHLIHYSYGVNSTEKGDLSSESTVSRIRTEHFPLTLESARPSHTSQYLCASRRSSPQAAEAFFGQGTRLTVV.

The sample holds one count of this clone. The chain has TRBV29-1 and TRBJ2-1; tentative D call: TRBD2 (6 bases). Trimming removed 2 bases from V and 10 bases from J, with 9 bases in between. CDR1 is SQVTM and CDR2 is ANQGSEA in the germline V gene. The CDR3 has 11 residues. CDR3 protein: CSVEIADEQFF. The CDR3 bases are TGCAGCGTTGAAATAGCGGACGAGCAGTTCTTC.

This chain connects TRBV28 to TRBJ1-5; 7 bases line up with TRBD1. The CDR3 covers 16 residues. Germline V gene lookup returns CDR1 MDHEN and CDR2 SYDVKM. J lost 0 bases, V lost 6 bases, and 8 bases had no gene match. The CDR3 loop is CASSTTGAYSNQPQHF. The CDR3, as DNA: TGTGCCAGCAGCACAACAGGGGCGTATAGCAATCAGCCCCAGCATTTT.

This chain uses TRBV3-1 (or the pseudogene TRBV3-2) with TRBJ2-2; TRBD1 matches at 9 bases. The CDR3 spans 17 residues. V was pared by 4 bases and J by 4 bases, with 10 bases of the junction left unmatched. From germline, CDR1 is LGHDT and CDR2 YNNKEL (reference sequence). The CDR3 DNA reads TGTGCCAGCAGCCGGGGACAGGGATGGTCGGGCACCGGGGAGCTGTTTTTT. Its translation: CASSRGQGWSGTGELFF.

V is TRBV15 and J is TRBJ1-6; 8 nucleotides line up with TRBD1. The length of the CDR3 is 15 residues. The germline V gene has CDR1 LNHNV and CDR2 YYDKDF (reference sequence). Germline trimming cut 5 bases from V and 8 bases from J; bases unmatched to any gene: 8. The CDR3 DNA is TGTGCCACCAGCGGGTCAGGACAGGGTTATTCACCCCTCCACTTT. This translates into CATSGSGQGYSPLHF. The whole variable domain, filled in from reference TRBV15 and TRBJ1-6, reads DAMVIQNPRYQVTQFGKPVTLSCSQTLNHNVMYWYQQKSSQAPKLLFHYYDKDFNNEADTPDNFQSRRPNTSFCFLDIRSPGLGDTAMYLCATSGSGQGYSPLHFGNGTRLTVT.

CDR3 residues: CASSFWDKGQKNTIYF. The DNA for the CDR3 is TGTGCCAGCAGCTTTTGGGACAAGGGGCAGAAAAACACCATATATTTT. V is TRBV9 and J is TRBJ1-3; weak D call: TRBD1 (6 bases). This CDR3 region has 16 residues. Trimming left V 4 bases short and J 6 bases short, with 20 bases between. CDR1 and CDR2 (germline): SGDLS, YYNGEE.

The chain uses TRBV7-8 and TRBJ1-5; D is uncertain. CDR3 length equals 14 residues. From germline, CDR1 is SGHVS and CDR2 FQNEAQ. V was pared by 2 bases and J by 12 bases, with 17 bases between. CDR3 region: CASSLREGGSNQHF. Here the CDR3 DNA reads TGTGCCAGCAGCTTAAGGGAGGGCGGGTCAAACCAGCATTTT.

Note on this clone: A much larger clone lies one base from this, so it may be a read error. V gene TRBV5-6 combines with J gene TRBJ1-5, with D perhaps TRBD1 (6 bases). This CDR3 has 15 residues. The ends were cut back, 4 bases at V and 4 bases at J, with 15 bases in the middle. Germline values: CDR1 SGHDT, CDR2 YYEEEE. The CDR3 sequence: CASSVGGARNQPQHF. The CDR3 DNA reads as TGTGCCAGCAGCGTAGGGGGGGCGCGTAATCAGCCCCAGCATTTT.

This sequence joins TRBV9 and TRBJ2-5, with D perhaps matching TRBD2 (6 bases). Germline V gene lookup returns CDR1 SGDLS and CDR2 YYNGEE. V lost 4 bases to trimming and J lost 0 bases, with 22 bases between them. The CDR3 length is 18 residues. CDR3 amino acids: CASSPPGLAGYNQETQYF. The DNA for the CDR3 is TGTGCCAGCAGCCCCCCGGGATTGGCGGGGTATAACCAAGAGACCCAGTACTTC.

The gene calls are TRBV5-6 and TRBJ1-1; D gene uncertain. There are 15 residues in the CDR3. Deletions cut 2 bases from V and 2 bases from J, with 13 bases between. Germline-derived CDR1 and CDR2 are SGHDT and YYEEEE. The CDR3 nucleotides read TGTGCCAGCAGCTTCGGTCTGTGGCTCAACACTGAAGCTTTCTTT. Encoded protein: CASSFGLWLNTEAFF.

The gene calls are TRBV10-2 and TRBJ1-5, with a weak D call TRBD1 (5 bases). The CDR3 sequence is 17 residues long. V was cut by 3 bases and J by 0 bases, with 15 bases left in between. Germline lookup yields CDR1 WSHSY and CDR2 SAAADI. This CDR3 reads CASSDSGGLPSNQPQHF. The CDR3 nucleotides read TGCGCCAGCAGTGATTCCGGGGGTCTCCCTAGCAATCAGCCCCAGCATTTT.

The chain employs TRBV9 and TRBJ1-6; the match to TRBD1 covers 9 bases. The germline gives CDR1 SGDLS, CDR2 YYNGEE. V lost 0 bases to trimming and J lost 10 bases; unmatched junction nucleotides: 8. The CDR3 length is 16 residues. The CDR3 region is CASSVAGQGGGSPLHF. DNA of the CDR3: TGTGCCAGCAGCGTAGCGGGACAGGGCGGAGGATCACCCCTCCACTTT.